Each of the 24 T cell receptor beta chains below was sequenced from the same sample in a study of shared clonotypes between healthy human individuals. Generated by immunoSEQ multiplex PCR, the TCRdb table keeps only in-frame clones and is missing some. The sample yields roughly 76,000 clones, about 65% seen once. The sequenced sample was memory CD8+ T cells sorted from blood. The subset is: CD45RO+ cells pooled with CCR7-negative TemRA cells. These receptors all stem from a man between 25 and 39 years old in good health.

J is TRBJ2-3 and V is TRBV10-3; D may be TRBD1 (5 bases). The V end lost 7 bases, the J end lost 1 base, and 15 bases lay between the germline ends. Germline CDR1 reads ENHRY; CDR2 reads SYGVKD. There are 15 residues in the CDR3. CDR3 nucleotide sequence: TGTGCCATCAAGGAGCCTTCCAGGGGCACAGATACGCAGTATTTT. Translation gives CAIKEPSRGTDTQYF.

The genes are TRBV2 and TRBJ1-2; TRBD1 might be the D (6 bases). This CDR3 is 16 amino acids long. Trimming shortened V by 6 bases and J by 0 bases, and 17 bases separated the two germline ends. Germline values: CDR1 SNHLY, CDR2 FYNNEI. The DNA of the CDR3 is TGTGCCAGCAGCCGGAACGAGGACAGAACTAACTATGGCTACACCTTC. It specifies CASSRNEDRTNYGYTF.

V and J are TRBV7-9 and TRBJ2-7; no firm D call. V was clipped by 3 bases and J by 6 bases, with 9 bases between them. The CDR3 covers 12 residues. Germline V lookup: CDR1 SEHNR, CDR2 FQNEAQ (reference sequence). The CDR3 nucleotides read TGTGCCAGCAGCTTTCCTATTAGCGAGCAGTACTTC. Translated: CASSFPISEQYF.

The gene calls are TRBV28 and TRBJ1-5; unclear D gene. V shed 6 bases and J shed 2 bases, with 11 bases lying between them. Germline loops: CDR1 MDHEN, CDR2 SYDVKM. The CDR3 contains 14 residues. The CDR3 nucleotides read TGTGCCAGCAGAGGTCCTCTCCGCAATCAGCCCCAGCATTTT. Amino acids: CASRGPLRNQPQHF.

This chain uses TRBV7-8 with TRBJ1-1, with TRBD1 as a possible D gene (6 bases). Germline V CDR1 and CDR2: SGHVS, FQNEAQ. Trimming took off 5 bases at V and 1 base at J, with 11 bases between the two ends. This CDR3 has 14 amino acids. CDR3 bases: TGTGCCAGCAGCGCACAGGGACCGAACACTGAAGCTTTCTTT. It is translated as CASSAQGPNTEAFF. Using reference TRBV7-8 and TRBJ1-1 for the parts outside the CDR3, the full variable domain is GAGVSQSPRYKVAKRGQDVALRCDPISGHVSLFWYQQALGQGPEFLTYFQNEAQLDKSGLPSDRFFAERPEGSVSTLKIQRTQQEDSAVYLCASSAQGPNTEAFFGQGTRLTVV.

The table lists this clone with a few counts. The chain combines TRBV9 with TRBJ2-1; D remains unclear. The CDR3 runs 16 residues. V was shortened by 0 bases and J by 0 bases, with 10 bases between the two germline ends. Per the germline V gene, CDR1 is SGDLS and CDR2 is YYNGEE. The CDR3 is CASSVGGRSSYNEQFF. CDR3 bases: TGTGCCAGCAGCGTAGGGGGTAGGAGCTCCTACAATGAGCAGTTCTTC.

The chain has TRBV27 and TRBJ2-2, with a possible D match to TRBD2 (5 bases). V was shortened by 2 bases and J by 6 bases, with 10 bases between the two germline ends. CDR1 and CDR2 (germline): MNHEY, SMNVEV (reference sequence). This CDR3 has 14 amino acids. The CDR3: CASSLGSSPGELFF. In nucleotides, the CDR3 is TGTGCCAGCAGTTTAGGGAGTTCCCCCGGGGAGCTGTTTTTT.

The chain employs TRBV27 and TRBJ1-5; tentative D call: TRBD1 (5 bases). The germline V gene has CDR1 MNHEY and CDR2 SMNVEV (reference sequence). The CDR3 runs to 15 residues. Trimming pared 2 bases from V and 3 bases from J, leaving 11 bases between. The CDR3 sequence is CASSLGGFYNQPQHF. CDR3 bases: TGTGCCAGCAGTTTAGGGGGGTTTTACAATCAGCCCCAGCATTTT.

V is TRBV28 and J is TRBJ2-3; D remains ambiguous. The CDR3 is 15 amino acids. The germline gives CDR1 MDHEN, CDR2 SYDVKM. V lost 5 bases to trimming and J lost 4 bases, with 16 bases between them. CDR3 sequence reads: CASSARNSRADTQYF. The CDR3 DNA sequence: TGTGCCAGCAGTGCACGTAACTCAAGGGCAGATACGCAGTATTTT.

This chain links TRBV19 with TRBJ2-7; D may be TRBD2 (6 bases). V was trimmed by 1 base and J by 2 bases, leaving 12 bases between them. The CDR3 has 15 amino acids. Germline V gives CDR1 LNHDA, CDR2 SQIVND (reference sequence). As DNA, the CDR3 is TGTGCCAGTAGTATAGTTGGAGGGATTCCCTACGAGCAGTACTTC. Translated: CASSIVGGIPYEQYF.

The rearrangement links TRBV6-6 to TRBJ1-5; D is uncertain. CDR3 length: 12 residues. Trimming cost V 5 bases and J 1 base, with 3 bases left between them. Germline CDR1 MNHNY, CDR2 SVGAGI (reference sequence). The CDR3 protein is CASSKSNQPQHF. The CDR3 coding sequence is TGTGCCAGCAGTAAGAGCAATCAGCCCCAGCATTTT.

V is TRBV7-8 and J is TRBJ2-5; D tentatively reads TRBD1 or TRBD2 (5 bases each). CDR1 SGHVS and CDR2 FQNEAQ come from the germline V gene. The CDR3 loop spans 14 amino acids. The V and J ends lost 6 bases and 4 bases respectively, with 15 bases between them. The CDR3 sequence is CASSPLATGETQYF. CDR3 DNA: TGTGCCAGCAGTCCCCTAGCCACAGGAGAGACCCAGTACTTC.

This clone was seen repeatedly, ten times or more. Within the sample, other DNA sequences also encode this same CDR3. This rearrangement joins TRBV28 to TRBJ2-7, with D perhaps being TRBD1 or TRBD2 (5 bases each). The CDR3 totals 14 residues. Trimming took 1 base from V and 2 from J, leaving 9 bases between them. The germline CDR1 and CDR2 sequences are MDHEN and SYDVKM. The CDR3 sequence: CASSLSGQTYEQYF. Written as DNA, the CDR3 is TGTGCCAGCAGTTTATCGGGGCAGACCTACGAGCAGTACTTC. Full variable domain (missing parts from reference TRBV28 and TRBJ2-7): DVKVTQSSRYLVKRTGEKVFLECVQDMDHENMFWYRQDPGLGLRLIYFSYDVKMKEKGDIPEGYSVSREKKERFSLILESASTNQTSMYLCASSLSGQTYEQYFGPGTRLTVT.

This clone was found a few times. CDR3 nucleotides: TGTGCCAGCAGCTCCCCTTCCATCAGGGCCGGAACTGAAGCTTTCTTT. Protein: CASSSPSIRAGTEAFF. The rearrangement joins TRBV7-2 to TRBJ1-1, with D tentatively TRBD1 (5 bases). CDR1 and CDR2 from the germline V gene are SGHTA and FQGNSA. The CDR3 has 16 residues. V shed 4 bases and J shed 5 bases, with 20 bases lying between them.

This rearrangement joins TRBV7-9 to TRBJ2-1; D uncertain. CDR1 and CDR2 from the germline V gene are SEHNR and FQNEAQ (reference sequence). The V and J ends lost 1 base and 6 bases respectively, with 4 bases between them. This CDR3 has 12 amino acids. CDR3 region: CASSLDFNEQFF. The CDR3 DNA is TGTGCCAGCAGCTTAGACTTCAATGAGCAGTTCTTC. The full variable domain, completed using reference TRBV7-9 and TRBJ2-1, is DTGVSQNPRHKITKRGQNVTFRCDPISEHNRLYWYRQTLGQGPEFLTYFQNEAQLEKSRLLSDRFSAERPKGSFSTLEIQRTEQGDSAMYLCASSLDFNEQFFGPGTRLTVL.

This chain joins TRBV7-9 and TRBJ2-4; D remains ambiguous. The CDR3 has 12 amino acids. Trimming removed 5 bases from V and 9 bases from J, with 11 bases in between. CDR1 SEHNR and CDR2 FQNEAQ come from the germline V gene (reference sequence). CDR3 sequence (DNA): TGTGCCAGCAGCGACCGCGATGGCATTCAGTACTTC. Translation gives CASSDRDGIQYF.

The rearrangement uses TRBV7-8 and TRBJ2-1; 14 bases align to TRBD2. V lost 0 bases and J lost 2; bases outside the gene matches: 6. Germline V gives CDR1 SGHVS, CDR2 FQNEAQ. This CDR3 contains 19 residues. The DNA for the CDR3 is TGTGCCAGCAGCTTAGCGGGGACTAGCGGGAGCGGGCCCTACAATGAGCAGTTCTTC. Encoded protein: CASSLAGTSGSGPYNEQFF.

The chain is built from TRBV29-1 and TRBJ1-1; D unclear. CDR1 and CDR2 from the germline V gene are SQVTM and ANQGSEA. The V end was cut by 4 bases, the J end by 10 bases, with 10 bases between. CDR3 length: 10 amino acids. CDR3 loop: CSVGPMPAFF. In DNA form, the CDR3 reads TGCAGCGTTGGCCCTATGCCAGCTTTCTTT. Full variable domain (outside the CDR3, taken from reference TRBV29-1 and TRBJ1-1): SAVISQKPSRDICQRGTSLTIQCQVDSQVTMMFWYRQQPGQSLTLIATANQGSEATYESGFVIDKFPISRPNLTFSTLTVSNMSPEDSSIYLCSVGPMPAFFGQGTRLTVV.

V is TRBV28 and J is TRBJ1-5, with D uncertain. With 7 bases removed from V and 0 bases from J, the gap between germline ends came to 7 bases. In germline, CDR1 is MDHEN, CDR2 SYDVKM. CDR3 length: 13 amino acids. The CDR3 region is CASIGLSNQPQHF. The DNA for the CDR3 is TGTGCCAGCATAGGACTTAGCAATCAGCCCCAGCATTTT.

This clone appeared a single time. For the CDR3, the DNA is TGTGCCAGCAGTTTTAGCAGGGGTTCCACCGGGGAGCTGTTTTTT. Protein: CASSFSRGSTGELFF. The chain combines TRBV7-8 with TRBJ2-2; possibly TRBD1 for D (6 bases). Germline values: CDR1 SGHVS, CDR2 FQNEAQ. The length of the CDR3 is 15 residues. Trimming stripped 6 bases from V and 4 bases from J, with 15 bases between.

The chain's CDR3 is CASSLDRFDEQFF. In DNA form, the CDR3 reads TGTGCCAGCAGCTTGGACAGGTTCGATGAGCAGTTCTTC. V usage is TRBV11-1 and J usage is TRBJ2-1; 7 bases align to TRBD1. Germline loops: CDR1 SGHAT, CDR2 FQDESV (reference sequence). CDR3 size: 13 residues. V shed 3 bases and J 8 bases; nucleotides not matched to a gene: 4.

This chain links TRBV6-6 with TRBJ2-3; D gene uncertain. The CDR3 totals 15 residues. Germline CDR1 and CDR2: MNHNY and SVGAGI (reference sequence). V lost 6 bases and J lost 1, with 14 bases in between. The DNA for the CDR3 is TGTGCCAGCAGCCAGCACGGCGGAGGCACAGATACGCAGTATTTT. This gives the protein CASSQHGGGTDTQYF.

Remarks on this clone: The sample holds other DNA sequences that translate to the same CDR3. This chain connects TRBV6-5 to TRBJ2-2, with 12 bases identical to TRBD2. CDR1 is MNHEY and CDR2 is SVGAGI in the germline V gene. This CDR3 spans 15 amino acids. Trimming removed 2 bases from V and 5 bases from J; junction bases left unmatched: 0. CDR3 sequence (DNA): TGTGCCAGCAGTTACGGGACTAGCGGGACCGGGGAGCTGTTTTTT. This translates into CASSYGTSGTGELFF.

This CDR3 is CAWNTIGQTGELFF. CDR3 bases: TGTGCCTGGAACACCATTGGACAGACCGGGGAGCTGTTTTTT. V gene TRBV30 combines with J gene TRBJ2-2, with a weak D call TRBD1 (6 bases). Germline CDR1 GTSNPN, CDR2 SVGIG (reference sequence). Trimming took off 4 bases at V and 5 bases at J, with 14 bases between the two ends. The CDR3 totals 14 residues.